This is a list of T cell receptor beta chains from one sample in a study of cytomegalovirus exposure and HLA in healthy donors. Clones were read by immunoSEQ multiplex PCR, and TCRdb kept only the in-frame ones, dropping some. The data hold about 150,000 clones, with around 85% observed a single time. Input material: PBMCs. The receptors derive from a boy between 2 and 10 years old in good health and CMV-seronegative. The conserved cysteine and the conserved F or W are not part of the CDR3 here. Fields, in order: V gene, J gene, CDR3 protein.

V: TRBV5-1; J: TRBJ2-4; CDR3: ASSLAGTERGNIQY
V: TRBV6-4; J: TRBJ2-2; CDR3: ASSDSSLAGAGELF
V: TRBV5-8; J: TRBJ1-5; CDR3: ASSSGGTDFNQPQH
V: TRBV19; J: TRBJ2-1; CDR3: ASSIGLAGEQF
V: TRBV27; J: TRBJ2-5; CDR3: ASKTGGQETQY
V: TRBV5-8; J: TRBJ2-4; CDR3: ASSPGTIAKNIQY
V: TRBV5-8; J: TRBJ1-5; CDR3: ASPSEGAPNQPQH
V: TRBV2; J: TRBJ2-1; CDR3: ASNPLAGYNEQF
V: TRBV6-5; J: TRBJ2-3; CDR3: ASSYQTSGTTDTQY
V: TRBV18; J: TRBJ2-7; CDR3: ASSPRGAPSYEQY
V: TRBV15; J: TRBJ2-7; CDR3: ATSRDSSYEQY
V: TRBV2; J: TRBJ1-4; CDR3: ASSRTGDEKLF
V: TRBV2; J: TRBJ1-1; CDR3: ASSGTQGTEAF
V: TRBV2; J: TRBJ2-3; CDR3: ASSKTSGDTDTQY
V: TRBV6-1; J: TRBJ1-2; CDR3: ASSVLQGEYGYT
V: TRBV6-5; J: TRBJ2-5; CDR3: ASSYSELVSKETQY
V: TRBV10-1; J: TRBJ2-3; CDR3: ASSLDLAGGDTQY
V: TRBV10-3; J: TRBJ2-5; CDR3: AISGGTSGSSYQETQY
V: TRBV10-3; J: TRBJ2-4; CDR3: AISESIPSGKNIQY
V: TRBV19; J: TRBJ1-5; CDR3: ASSTGGGDQPQH
V: TRBV7-9; J: TRBJ2-1; CDR3: ASSFPGLAEPGDEQF
V: TRBV7-9; J: TRBJ1-1; CDR3: SSTPATFRNTEAF
V: TRBV6-1; J: TRBJ1-5; CDR3: ASSEVSGVGQPQH
V: TRBV6-1; J: TRBJ1-1; CDR3: ASTLGTGLGSR
V: TRBV5-4; J: TRBJ1-2; CDR3: ASSLVRGQAYGYT
V: TRBV10-1; J: TRBJ1-1; CDR3: ASSAPGQGVSEAF
V: TRBV27; J: TRBJ1-6; CDR3: ASSLSPRRTGRNNSPLH
V: TRBV28; J: TRBJ2-3; CDR3: ASSSLAGGIFGTDTQY
V: TRBV28; J: TRBJ1-2; CDR3: ASKLTGSMNGYT
V: TRBV27; J: TRBJ2-3; CDR3: ASSSGSGDTQY
V: TRBV28; J: TRBJ1-1; CDR3: ASSYRGEAF
V: TRBV2; J: TRBJ2-4; CDR3: ASSGQGLAKNIQY
V: TRBV29-1; J: TRBJ2-5; CDR3: SVPGSSQETQY
V: TRBV7-9; J: TRBJ2-1; CDR3: ANDRGGDEQF
V: TRBV29-1; J: TRBJ1-2; CDR3: SATNHQGYT